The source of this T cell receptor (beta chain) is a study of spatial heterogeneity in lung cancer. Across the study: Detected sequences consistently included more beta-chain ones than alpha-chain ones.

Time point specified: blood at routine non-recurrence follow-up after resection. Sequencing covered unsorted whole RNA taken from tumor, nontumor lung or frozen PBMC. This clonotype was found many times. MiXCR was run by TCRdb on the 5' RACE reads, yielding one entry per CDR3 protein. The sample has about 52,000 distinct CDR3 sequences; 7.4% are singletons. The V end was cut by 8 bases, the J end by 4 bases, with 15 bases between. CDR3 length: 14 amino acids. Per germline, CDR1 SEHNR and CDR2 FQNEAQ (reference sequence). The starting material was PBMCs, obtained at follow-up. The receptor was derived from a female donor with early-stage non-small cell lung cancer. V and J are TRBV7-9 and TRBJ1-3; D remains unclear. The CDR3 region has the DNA TGTGCCAGCCGCACAATCTTGGGAGGAAACACCATATATTTT. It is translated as CASRTILGGNTIYF. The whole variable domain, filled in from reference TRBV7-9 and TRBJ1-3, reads DTGVSQNPRHKITKRGQNVTFRCDPISEHNRLYWYRQTLGQGPEFLTYFQNEAQLEKSRLLSDRFSAERPKGSFSTLEIQRTEQGDSAMYLCASRTILGGNTIYFGEGSWLTVV.